Listed below are T cell receptor beta chains from one sample, sequenced in a study of blood T cell repertoires in COVID-19. Sequencing was performed with immunoSEQ multiplex PCR; in TCRdb, only in-frame clones are kept and a portion is missing. The sample has around 100,000 clones; 80% to 90% are singletons. Sequencing was done on a sample of peripheral blood. All receptors come from a human donor in a cohort sampled during active COVID-19. Each CDR3 is given with its conserved first and last residue.

v_gene	j_gene	CDR3aa
TRBV10-3	TRBJ2-2	CAISPSGTDITGELFF
TRBV9	TRBJ2-7	CASSEGLAGVREQYF
TRBV7-8	TRBJ1-4	CASSLGQNEKLFF
TRBV18	TRBJ1-1	CASSPPMSVNTEAFF
TRBV18	TRBJ2-5	CASSRPGTGGETQYF
TRBV30	TRBJ2-1	CASASGRANYNEQFF
TRBV19	TRBJ2-7	CASSIGQASYEQYF
TRBV7-2	TRBJ1-2	CASSVLPRTGGYGYTF
TRBV10-3	TRBJ1-3	CAIATGSGNTIYF
TRBV19	TRBJ2-1	CASSRSREGEQFF
TRBV6-5	TRBJ1-3	CASQRGPGNTIYF
TRBV15	TRBJ2-7	CATSRDPGGYEQYF
TRBV2	TRBJ1-1	CASSMGGKMNTEAFF
TRBV10-3	TRBJ2-7	CAISDPTSERQYF
TRBV19	TRBJ2-2	CASTTTGTNTGELFF
TRBV7-6	TRBJ2-5	CASSLNRDYQETQYF
TRBV29-1	TRBJ2-7	CSVGGTSGSHNNEQYF
TRBV3-1/TRBV3-2	TRBJ2-7	CASSQTGGPYEQYF
TRBV7-9	TRBJ2-5	CASSLGQQETQYF
TRBV28	TRBJ2-7	CASSLDPPGEQYF
TRBV15	TRBJ1-5	CATSTGRRGQLNQPQHF
TRBV10-3	TRBJ1-2	CAIDQGTALNYGYTF
TRBV7-9	TRBJ2-3	CASSSPPFRDTQYF
TRBV5-1	TRBJ1-6	CASGRGTGDNSPLHF
TRBV7-2	TRBJ2-7	CASSLGTSGRRLSYEQYF
TRBV30	TRBJ2-6	CAWSDGSARSGANVLTF
TRBV7-2	TRBJ2-2	CASSLTSGSGGELFF
TRBV19	TRBJ2-3	CASRETSGRDTQYF
TRBV28	TRBJ1-1	CASSPNRVVTEAFF
TRBV7-2	TRBJ2-5	CASSLEGASVIQETQYF
TRBV24-1	TRBJ2-1	CATSDFLGAGEVGGEQFF
TRBV28	TRBJ2-4	CASSLSSGRSRRNIQYF
TRBV6-5	TRBJ1-2	CASSKGVNYGYTF
TRBV21-1	TRBJ2-5	CASSKIKMRLKKTQYF
TRBV6-6	TRBJ1-5	CASRGITGGGQPQHF
TRBV7-3	TRBJ2-3	CASSSHSGTDTQYF
TRBV5-1	TRBJ1-1	CASSLGGTANTEAFF